The 9 T cell receptor beta chains given below trace back to one sample, sequenced in a study of STAT5B mutations in CD4+ large granular lymphocyte leukemia. The method was immunoSEQ multiplex PCR; TCRdb's version includes in-frame clones alone and lacks a portion of them. Among fewer than 45,000 clones listed, around 84% were seen once. Input material: CD4+ T cells from blood buffy coats. The receptors come from a human donor in good health.

The DNA for the CDR3 is TGTGCCTGGGATGGACTCAATCCCACAGATACGCAGTATTTT. Protein product: CAWDGLNPTDTQYF. The chain joins TRBV30 to TRBJ2-3; D may be TRBD2 (5 bases). V lost 5 bases, J lost 2 bases, and 14 bases lay in between. CDR1 and CDR2 from the germline V gene are GTSNPN and SVGIG (reference sequence). This CDR3 has 14 amino acids.

The CDR3, as DNA: TGTGCCAGCAGGACAGGGGACGAGACCCAGTACTTC. Its translation: CASRTGDETQYF. The gene calls are TRBV28 and TRBJ2-5, with TRBD1 matching over 8 bases. V trimming: 6 bases; J trimming: 5 bases; junction bases outside the gene matches: 2. Germline V CDR1 and CDR2: MDHEN, SYDVKM. This CDR3 region has 12 residues. Full variable domain (missing parts from reference TRBV28 and TRBJ2-5): DVKVTQSSRYLVKRTGEKVFLECVQDMDHENMFWYRQDPGLGLRLIYFSYDVKMKEKGDIPEGYSVSREKKERFSLILESASTNQTSMYLCASRTGDETQYFGPGTRLLVL.

The CDR3 loop reads CASSQMPGQGNSPLHF. The CDR3 coding sequence is TGCGCCAGCAGCCAAATGCCGGGACAGGGTAATTCACCCCTCCACTTT. V and J are TRBV4-3 and TRBJ1-6; 9 bases line up with TRBD1. Germline V gene lookup returns CDR1 LGHNA and CDR2 YSLEER. CDR3 size: 16 residues. Trimming at V came to 2 bases and at J to 6 bases, leaving 5 bases not matched to a gene.

The chain recombines TRBV11-1 with TRBJ1-3, with 11 bases fitting TRBD1. CDR1 and CDR2 (germline): SGHAT, FQDESV (reference sequence). The V gene end was trimmed by 6 bases and the J gene end by 3 bases; junction bases not matched to a gene: 10. CDR3 length equals 17 residues. CDR3 sequence reads: CASSLSGTGGGGNTIYF. CDR3 bases: TGTGCCAGCAGTCTTTCCGGGACAGGGGGAGGTGGAAACACCATATATTTT.

This clone appeared a few times. The V gene is TRBV5-6, the J gene TRBJ1-2; 7 nucleotides agree with TRBD1. The ends lost 4 bases at V and 3 bases at J; junction bases unmatched: 3. The length of the CDR3 is 13 residues. Germline lookup yields CDR1 SGHDT and CDR2 YYEEEE. CDR3 in DNA: TGTGCCAGCAGCCCTGGACAGGACTATGGCTACACCTTC. Translating gives CASSPGQDYGYTF.

The chain joins TRBV7-9 to TRBJ2-7; 7 bases are a match to TRBD2. The germline V gene encodes CDR1 SEHNR and CDR2 FQNEAQ (reference sequence). The CDR3 loop spans 17 amino acids. After removal of 4 bases from V and 2 bases from J, the junction contained 14 bases not matched to a gene. CDR3 region: CASSSLGSLASTYEQYF. In DNA, the CDR3 is TGTGCCAGCAGCTCCCTTGGCTCACTAGCGTCAACCTACGAGCAGTACTTC.

This clone appeared a few times. The chain combines TRBV28 with TRBJ1-5; weak D call: TRBD1 (6 bases). This CDR3 is built from 14 residues. Germline values: CDR1 MDHEN, CDR2 SYDVKM. V lost 6 bases to trimming and J lost 6 bases, with 15 bases between them. Here the CDR3 DNA reads TGTGCCAGCAGCCTGGGAGGGGGAACTCAGCCCCAGCATTTT. As protein: CASSLGGGTQPQHF.

This chain connects TRBV11-1 to TRBJ1-1, with D possibly matching TRBD1 (5 bases). Germline V gene data show CDR1 as SGHAT and CDR2 as FQDESV (reference sequence). Trimming cost V 5 bases and J 2 bases, with 12 bases left between them. CDR3 length: 14 residues. CDR3 amino acids: CASSPKWGNTEAFF. The CDR3, as DNA: TGTGCCAGCAGCCCCAAATGGGGCAACACTGAAGCTTTCTTT.

V usage is TRBV4-2 and J usage is TRBJ2-3; D possibly corresponds to TRBD2 (6 bases). This CDR3 comprises 16 residues. The V end was cut by 2 bases, the J end by 5 bases, with 17 bases between. Germline V gene sequence: CDR1 LGHNA, CDR2 YNFKEQ. The CDR3 coding sequence is TGTGCCAGCAGCCAATTGGCAGGGCAGGGAGGAGATACGCAGTATTTT. Translating gives CASSQLAGQGGDTQYF.